This entry is about one T cell receptor (beta chain). Its antigen is unknown. The CDR3 is made up of 14 amino acids. Germline CDR1 SEHNR, CDR2 FQNEAQ (reference sequence). The V and J ends lost 5 bases and 4 bases, in that order; junction bases with no gene match: 3. PCR involved 60 Vbeta and 13 Jbeta primers. The data were produced by immunoSEQ multiplex PCR, yet TCRdb's version contains in-frame clones alone and is incomplete. The data hold under 200,000 clones, with approximately 78% observed a single time. These data originate in a study of cytomegalovirus exposure and HLA in healthy donors. Overall study: Unique TCRs from HLA-typed donors, about 85 million of them, were held in an early data release. Study-wide findings and caveats: In the analysis, some V segments, TRBV6-2 and TRBV6-3 included, were excluded as indistinguishable.

The TCR comes from a woman aged 40 to 49 in good health and CMV-seronegative. Sample: PBMCs. V gene TRBV7-9 combines with J gene TRBJ2-2; 8 nucleotides align to TRBD2. The CDR3 bases are TGTGCCAGCAGCCGGGAGGGGGGCACCGGGGAGCTGTTTTTT. It yields the protein CASSREGGTGELFF.